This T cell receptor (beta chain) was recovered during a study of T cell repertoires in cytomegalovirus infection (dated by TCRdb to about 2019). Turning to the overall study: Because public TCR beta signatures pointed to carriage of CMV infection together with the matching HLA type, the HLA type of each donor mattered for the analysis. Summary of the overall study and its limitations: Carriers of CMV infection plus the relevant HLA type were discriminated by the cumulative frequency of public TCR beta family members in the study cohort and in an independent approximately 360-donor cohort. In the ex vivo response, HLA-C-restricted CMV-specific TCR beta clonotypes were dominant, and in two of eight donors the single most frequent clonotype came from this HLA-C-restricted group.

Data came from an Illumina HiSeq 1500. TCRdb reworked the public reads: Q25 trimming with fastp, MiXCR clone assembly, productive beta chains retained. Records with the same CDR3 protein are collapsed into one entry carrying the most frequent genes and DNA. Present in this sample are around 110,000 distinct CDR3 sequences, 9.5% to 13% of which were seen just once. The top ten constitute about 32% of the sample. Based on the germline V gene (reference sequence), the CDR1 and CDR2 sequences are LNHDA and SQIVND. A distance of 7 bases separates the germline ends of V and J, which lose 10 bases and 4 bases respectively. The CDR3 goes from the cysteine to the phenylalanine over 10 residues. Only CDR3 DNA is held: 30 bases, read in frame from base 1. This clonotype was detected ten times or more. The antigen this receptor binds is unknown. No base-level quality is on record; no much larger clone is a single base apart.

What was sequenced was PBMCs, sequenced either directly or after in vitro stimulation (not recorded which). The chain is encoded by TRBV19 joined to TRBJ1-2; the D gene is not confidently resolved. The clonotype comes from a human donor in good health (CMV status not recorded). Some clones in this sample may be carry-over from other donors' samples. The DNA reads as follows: TGTGCCACCAGAGTCTATGGCTACACCTTC. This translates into CATRVYGYTF.